Sequencing of this T cell receptor (beta chain) was carried out in a study of glioma-infiltrating T cells. Note on this clonotype: The target antigen is unknown.

The CDR3 totals 17 residues. The germline V gene encodes CDR1 LNHDA and CDR2 SQIVND (reference sequence). V lost 7 bases, J lost 0 bases, and 19 bases lay in between. TCR alpha and beta CDR3 regions were amplified from RNA using iRepertoire nested multiplex PCR. MiXCR was run by TCRdb on the multiplex PCR reads, yielding one entry per CDR3 protein. The data show about 89,000 distinct CDR3 sequences, 20% to 25% seen once. The study, taken as a whole, reports: Tissue and blood shared very few CDR3 sequences.

The sequenced material came from glioma tissue, nonneoplastic brain tissue, or PBMCs (not recorded which). The TCR was taken from a human donor with low-grade glioma or glioblastoma, undergoing nonglioma brain surgery, or in good health (not recorded which). This sequence joins TRBV19 and TRBJ1-5; D is uncertain. In DNA form, the CDR3 reads TGTGCCAGTACCCCCTCCCAGGCCCCTTATAGCAATCAGCCCCAGCATTTT. Amino acid sequence: CASTPSQAPYSNQPQHF.